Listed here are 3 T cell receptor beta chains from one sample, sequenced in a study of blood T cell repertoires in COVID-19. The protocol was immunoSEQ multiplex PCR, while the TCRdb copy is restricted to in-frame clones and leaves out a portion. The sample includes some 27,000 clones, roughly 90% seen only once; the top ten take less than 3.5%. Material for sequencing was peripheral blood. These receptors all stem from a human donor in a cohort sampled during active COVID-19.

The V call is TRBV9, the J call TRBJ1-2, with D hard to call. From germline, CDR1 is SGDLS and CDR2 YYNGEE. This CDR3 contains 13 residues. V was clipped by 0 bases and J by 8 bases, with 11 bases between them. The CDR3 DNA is TGTGCCAGCAGCGTAGGACAAGAACCCGGCTACACCTTC. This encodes CASSVGQEPGYTF.

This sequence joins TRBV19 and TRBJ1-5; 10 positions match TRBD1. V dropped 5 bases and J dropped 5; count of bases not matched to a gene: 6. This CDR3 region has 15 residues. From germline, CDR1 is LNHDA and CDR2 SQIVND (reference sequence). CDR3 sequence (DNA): TGTGCCAGTAGTTACTCGACAGGGGGCTATCAGCCCCAGCATTTT. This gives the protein CASSYSTGGYQPQHF.

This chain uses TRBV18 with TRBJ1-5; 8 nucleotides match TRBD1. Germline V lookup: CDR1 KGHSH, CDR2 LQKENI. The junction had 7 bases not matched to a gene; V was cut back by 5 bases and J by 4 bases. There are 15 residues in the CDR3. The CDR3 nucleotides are TGTGCCAGCTCAATGGACAGGGCCACAAATCAGCCCCAGCATTTT. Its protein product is CASSMDRATNQPQHF.